The entry below describes one T cell receptor beta chain. Repertoires were generated with immunoSEQ multiplex PCR, while TCRdb's copy carries only in-frame clones and drops some. The repertoire consists of hundreds of thousands of clones, with about 85% occurring once and the leading ten covering about 6.9%. The data originate from a study of blood T cell repertoires in COVID-19. From germline, CDR1 is MDHEN and CDR2 SYDVKM. Trimming removed 8 bases at V and 3 bases at J, with 11 bases between. The CDR3 has 13 residues. The TCR sequence derives from a woman in her 30s with acute COVID-19. This chain joins TRBV28 and TRBJ1-5, with D possibly matching TRBD1 (6 bases). Sequencing was performed on PBMCs or T cells enriched from blood (not recorded which). In nucleotides, the CDR3 is TGTGCCAGCTGGCCGGGACACAATCAGCCCCAGCATTTT. It specifies CASWPGHNQPQHF.